The rows below give T cell receptor beta chains drawn from one sample of a study of blood T cell repertoires in COVID-19. Sequenced by immunoSEQ multiplex PCR; TCRdb stores in-frame clones only, minus some. This table has 350,000 to 550,000 clones, 80% to 90% appearing once. Specimen: PBMCs or T cells enriched from blood (not recorded which). The receptors were gathered from a man aged 25-45 years who had recovered from COVID-19. CDR3s include the opening cysteine and the closing phenylalanine or tryptophan. The D gene is left open where the match is weak. Rows give clone size only sometimes, using once, few, many, or a class for an expanded clone.

TRBJ2-5	-	16	TRBD2	TRBV4-2	TGTGCCAGCAGCCAAGGGACTAGCGGGGCCCAAGAGACCCAGTACTTC	CASSQGTSGAQETQYF
TRBJ2-3	-	14	-	TRBV15	TGTGCCACCAGCCTCATTCAGGTGTGGGATACGCAGTATTTT	CATSLIQVWDTQYF
TRBJ2-2	-	16	-	TRBV7-9	TGTGCCAGCAGCAACAAGAAATGGACAGACACCGGGGAGCTGTTTTTT	CASSNKKWTDTGELFF
TRBJ1-5	-	15	-	TRBV2	TGTGCCAGCAGTGTGGGGAGGGTTGTTACTCAGCCCCAGCATTTT	CASSVGRVVTQPQHF
TRBJ2-7	few	16	-	TRBV14	TGTGCCAGCAGCCAAGAGGGGGCCGTCCCTACTCGGGAGCAGTACTTC	CASSQEGAVPTREQYF
TRBJ1-5	-	14	TRBD1	TRBV2	TGTGCCAGCAGGGGGACAGCGAGCAATCAGCCCCAGCATTTT	CASRGTASNQPQHF
TRBJ2-3	once	17	TRBD1	TRBV28	TGTGCCAGCAGTTTTGACCCAGGACAGGGAGGCACAGATACGCAGTATTTT	CASSFDPGQGGTDTQYF
TRBJ2-7	-	13	-	TRBV29-1	TGCAGCGCCGGAGGGGGGGAGTCCTACGAGCAGTACTTC	CSAGGGESYEQYF
TRBJ1-2	-	15	-	TRBV2	TGTGCCAGCAGTGACGACTCGACAGTAGGCTATGGCTACACCTTC	CASSDDSTVGYGYTF
TRBJ2-1	-	16	TRBD2	TRBV7-2	TGTGCCAGCAGCTCGATAGCGGGGGTCACCTACAATGAGCAGTTCTTC	CASSSIAGVTYNEQFF
TRBJ1-6	-	13	TRBD1	TRBV30	TGTGCCTGGAGTGTTGACAGGGGAACACCCCTCCACTTT	CAWSVDRGTPLHF
TRBJ1-1	-	16	-	TRBV6-5	TGTGCCAGCAGTTACTCGGGACGGGGGTGGAGGACTGAAGCTTTCTTT	CASSYSGRGWRTEAFF
TRBJ1-2	-	16	-	TRBV27	TGTGCCAGCAGTTTAACCCTATTACAGGGAAATACAGGCTACACCTTC	CASSLTLLQGNTGYTF
TRBJ2-1	-	19	TRBD1	TRBV30	TGTGCCTGGTGTAAAAGGACAGGGTCACGCATCAGCTCCTACAATGAGCAGTTCTTC	CAWCKRTGSRISSYNEQFF
TRBJ1-1	-	16	TRBD1	TRBV7-6	TGTGCCAGCAGCTCCGAACCCACAGGGGCAGGAACTGAAGCTTTCTTT	CASSSEPTGAGTEAFF
TRBJ2-2	-	17	TRBD1	TRBV19	TGTGCCAGTAGTATTTCCAGGTGGGACAGCGACACCGGGGAGCTGTTTTTT	CASSISRWDSDTGELFF
TRBJ2-1	-	21	TRBD2	TRBV7-3	TGTGCCAGCAGCTTGGGTCCCAAACTAGCGGGAGGGGGAGGATCCTACAATGAGCAGTTCTTC	CASSLGPKLAGGGGSYNEQFF
TRBJ2-5	-	15	-	TRBV5-6	TGTGCCAGCAGCTTAGGCTCCCTAGCTTTTGAGACCCAGTACTTC	CASSLGSLAFETQYF
TRBJ2-1	-	16	TRBD2	TRBV9	TGTGCCAGCAGCGCCGACCCGGGACTAGCGGGTGGTGAGCAGTTCTTC	CASSADPGLAGGEQFF
TRBJ2-3	-	15	TRBD2	TRBV2	TGTGCGTTCTTCCTGAGACTAGCGGGAGTCTATACGCAGTATTTT	CAFFLRLAGVYTQYF
TRBJ2-5	-	15	TRBD2	TRBV11-2	TGTGCCAGCAGCCACCGTCGACTAGCGGGTGAGACCCAGTACTTC	CASSHRRLAGETQYF
TRBJ1-5	few	17	TRBD1	TRBV6-1	TGTGCCAGCAGTGGCCGGGACAGGGCAATTAGCAATCAGCCCCAGCATTTT	CASSGRDRAISNQPQHF
TRBJ1-5	-	14	-	TRBV27	TGTGCCAGCAGTATAACTTGGCGGGATCAGGCCCAGCATTTT	CASSITWRDQAQHF
TRBJ2-2	once	16	-	TRBV2	TGTGCCAGCAGTGAAGGACTTACAGGGTACACCGGGGAGCTGTTTTTT	CASSEGLTGYTGELFF
TRBJ2-1	-	15	-	TRBV5-1	TGCGCCAGCAGCTTGGTTACGGGAAACTATAATGAGCAGTTCTTC	CASSLVTGNYNEQFF
TRBJ2-7	-	17	TRBD2	TRBV27	TGTGCCAGCAGTTCTTCCGGGACTAGCGGTAACATCTACGAGCAGTACTTC	CASSSSGTSGNIYEQYF
TRBJ1-2	-	12	-	TRBV19	TGTGCCAGTAGTATTACAGGGTCGGGTTACACCTTC	CASSITGSGYTF
TRBJ2-1	-	16	TRBD2	TRBV18	TGTGCCAGCTCTCATACTAGCGGGAGGGCCTATTATGAGCAGTTCTTC	CASSHTSGRAYYEQFF
TRBJ1-1	-	15	-	TRBV7-2	TGTGCCAGCAGCCCTCCCTTCCAGGGGAATACTGAAGCTTTCTTT	CASSPPFQGNTEAFF
TRBJ1-4	-	14	-	TRBV11-2	TGTGCCAGCAGCACCAGGTTAACTAATGAAAAACTGTTTTTT	CASSTRLTNEKLFF
TRBJ2-1	once	19	TRBD2	TRBV5-8	TGTGCCAGCAGCTTGGAGGGCCTAGCGGGATCCGTAAGGGGTAATGAGCAGTTCTTC	CASSLEGLAGSVRGNEQFF
TRBJ1-5	-	13	-	TRBV13	TGTGCCAGCAGCTTGGGCAGGGGCCAGCCCCAGCATTTT	CASSLGRGQPQHF
TRBJ1-3	-	16	-	TRBV15	TGTGCCACCAGCAGAGGGGCAACAAGCTCTGGAAACACCATATATTTT	CATSRGATSSGNTIYF
TRBJ2-3	-	15	TRBD2	TRBV2	TGTGTCACACCGGGACTAGCGGGAGTTGCGGATACGCAGTATTTT	CVTPGLAGVADTQYF
TRBJ2-7	-	13	TRBD1	TRBV6-5	TGTGCCAGCAGTTATAACAGGGGCCACGAGCAGTACTTC	CASSYNRGHEQYF
TRBJ2-2	-	14	-	TRBV6-6	TGTGCCAGCAGGAGAGGGCCGAACACCGGGGAGCTGTTTTTT	CASRRGPNTGELFF
TRBJ1-2	-	11	TRBD1	TRBV28	TGTGCCCACGAGAGGGGGCAGGGCTACACCTTC	CAHERGQGYTF
TRBJ2-3	-	11	-	TRBV28	TGTGCCAGCAGCCAGACAGTCACGCAGTATTTT	CASSQTVTQYF
TRBJ1-2	-	11	-	TRBV29-1	TGCAGCTCTCAGGGGTTCTATGGCTACACCTTC	CSSQGFYGYTF
TRBJ1-1	-	14	TRBD1	TRBV28	TGTGCCAGCAGTTTACCACAGGGGAGGACTGAAGCTTTCTTT	CASSLPQGRTEAFF
TRBJ2-7	few	11	-	TRBV30	TGTGCCTGGAGCGGACAAACCGAGCAGTACTTC	CAWSGQTEQYF
TRBJ1-4	-	16	-	TRBV2	TGTGCCAGCAGTTGGGGAGGGCCCGGGGGTAATGAAAAACTGTTTTTT	CASSWGGPGGNEKLFF
TRBJ1-2	-	14	-	TRBV5-1	TGCGCCAGCAGCTTGAAAGAACAGAACTATGGCTACACCTTC	CASSLKEQNYGYTF
TRBJ2-1	-	14	TRBD2	TRBV29-1	TGCAGCGTTGGGGGACTAGCGGGAGGGAGTGAGCAGTTCTTC	CSVGGLAGGSEQFF
TRBJ2-2	few	15	-	TRBV7-8	TGTGCCAGCAGCTCCTTAGGGGGATACACCGGGGAGCTGTTTTTT	CASSSLGGYTGELFF
TRBJ1-1	-	15	TRBD1	TRBV27	TGTGCCAGCAGTCTAGACACAGGGGGAAACACTGAAGCTTTCTTT	CASSLDTGGNTEAFF
TRBJ1-2	-	13	-	TRBV18	TGTGCCAGCTCGCCGTCGGGGAACTATGGCTACACCTTC	CASSPSGNYGYTF
TRBJ2-1	few	13	TRBD2	TRBV12-3/TRBV12-4	TGTGCCAGCCGACTAGCGGGAGTCAATGAGCAGTTCTTC	CASRLAGVNEQFF
TRBJ2-1	-	13	TRBD1	TRBV3-1/TRBV3-2	TGTGCCAGCAGCCAGGGACAGTACAATGAGCAGTTCTTC	CASSQGQYNEQFF
TRBJ2-3	-	15	TRBD1	TRBV7-9	TGTGCCAGCTCAGGGGGTCCCGCTAGCACAGATACGCAGTATTTT	CASSGGPASTDTQYF
TRBJ1-4	-	16	-	TRBV5-1	TGCGCCAGCAGCTTGGCCGGGGGGAGCCAAAATGAAAAACTGTTTTTT	CASSLAGGSQNEKLFF
TRBJ1-5	-	13	TRBD1	TRBV10-3	TGTGCCATCACCCCGACAGGGGGTCAGCCCCAGCATTTT	CAITPTGGQPQHF